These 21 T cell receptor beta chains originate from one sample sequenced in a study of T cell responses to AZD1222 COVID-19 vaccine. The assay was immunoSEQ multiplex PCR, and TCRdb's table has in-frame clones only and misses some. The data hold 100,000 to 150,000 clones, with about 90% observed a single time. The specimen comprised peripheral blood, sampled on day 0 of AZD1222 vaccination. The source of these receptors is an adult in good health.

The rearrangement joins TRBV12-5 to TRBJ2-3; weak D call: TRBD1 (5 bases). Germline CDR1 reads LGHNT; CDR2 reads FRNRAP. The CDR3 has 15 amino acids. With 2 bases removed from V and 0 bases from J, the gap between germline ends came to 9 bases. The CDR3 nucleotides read TGTGCTAGTGGTTTGTCAGGGTCGAGCACAGATACGCAGTATTTT. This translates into CASGLSGSSTDTQYF.

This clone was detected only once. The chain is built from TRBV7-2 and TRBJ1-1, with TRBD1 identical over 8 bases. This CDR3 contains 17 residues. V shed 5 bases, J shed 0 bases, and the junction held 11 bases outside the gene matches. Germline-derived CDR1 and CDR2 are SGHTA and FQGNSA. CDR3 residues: CASSQRGWGQVNTEAFF. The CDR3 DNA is TGTGCCAGCAGCCAAAGGGGCTGGGGACAGGTGAACACTGAAGCTTTCTTT.

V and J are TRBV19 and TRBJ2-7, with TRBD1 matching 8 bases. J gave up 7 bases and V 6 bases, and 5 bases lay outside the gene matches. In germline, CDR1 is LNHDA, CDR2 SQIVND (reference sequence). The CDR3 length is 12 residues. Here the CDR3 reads CASRITGGEQYF. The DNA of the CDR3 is TGTGCCAGTAGGATAACAGGGGGGGAGCAGTACTTC.

In nucleotides, the CDR3 is TGTGCCAGTAGTGCTGGGACAGGGGGAGCGAGCTACACCTTC. This encodes CASSAGTGGASYTF. The chain carries TRBV19 and TRBJ1-2; 11 bases map to TRBD1. Germline V gene sequence: CDR1 LNHDA, CDR2 SQIVND (reference sequence). The CDR3 has 14 amino acids. The ends lost 5 bases at V and 9 bases at J; junction bases unmatched: 8.

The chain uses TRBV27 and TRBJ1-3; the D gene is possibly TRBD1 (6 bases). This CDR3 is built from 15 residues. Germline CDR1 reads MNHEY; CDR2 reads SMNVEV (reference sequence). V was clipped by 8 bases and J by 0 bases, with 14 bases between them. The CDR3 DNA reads TGTGCCAGCCGGGGGGGGGCCTCCTCTGGAAACACCATATATTTT. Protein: CASRGGASSGNTIYF.

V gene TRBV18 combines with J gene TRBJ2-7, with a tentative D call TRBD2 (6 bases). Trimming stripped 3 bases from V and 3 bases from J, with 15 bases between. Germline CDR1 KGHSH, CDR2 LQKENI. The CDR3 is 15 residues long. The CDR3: CASSPDLAGGYEQYF. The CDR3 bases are TGTGCCAGCTCACCCGATCTCGCCGGGGGCTACGAGCAGTACTTC.

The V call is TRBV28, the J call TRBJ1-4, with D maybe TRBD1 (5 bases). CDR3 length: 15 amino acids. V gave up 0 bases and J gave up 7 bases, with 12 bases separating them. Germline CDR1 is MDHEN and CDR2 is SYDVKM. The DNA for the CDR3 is TGTGCCAGCAGTTTATGGGGGCGAGAGGGTGAAAAACTGTTTTTT. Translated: CASSLWGREGEKLFF.

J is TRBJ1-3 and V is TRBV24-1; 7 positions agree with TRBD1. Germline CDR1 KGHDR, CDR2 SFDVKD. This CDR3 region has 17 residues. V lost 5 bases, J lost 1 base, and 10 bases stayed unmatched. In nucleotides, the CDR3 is TGTGCCACCAGTGCTCCCTCCAGGGGGGATTCTGGAAACACCATATATTTT. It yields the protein CATSAPSRGDSGNTIYF.

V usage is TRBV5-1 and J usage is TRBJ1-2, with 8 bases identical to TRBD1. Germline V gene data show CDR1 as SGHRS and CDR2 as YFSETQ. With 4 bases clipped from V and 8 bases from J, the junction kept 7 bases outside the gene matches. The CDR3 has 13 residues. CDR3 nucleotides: TGCGCCAGCAGCATACACAGGGGGGACGGCTACACCTTC. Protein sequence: CASSIHRGDGYTF.

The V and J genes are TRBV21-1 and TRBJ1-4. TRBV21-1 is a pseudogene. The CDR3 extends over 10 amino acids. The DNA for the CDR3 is TGTGCCAGCAGAGGGAGGGAACTGTTTTTT. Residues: CASRGRELFF.

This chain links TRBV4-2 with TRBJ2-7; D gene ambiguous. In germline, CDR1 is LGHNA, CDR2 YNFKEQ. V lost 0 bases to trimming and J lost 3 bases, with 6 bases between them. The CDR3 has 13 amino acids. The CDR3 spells CASSQDVSYEQYF. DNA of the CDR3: TGTGCCAGCAGCCAAGACGTAAGCTACGAGCAGTACTTC.

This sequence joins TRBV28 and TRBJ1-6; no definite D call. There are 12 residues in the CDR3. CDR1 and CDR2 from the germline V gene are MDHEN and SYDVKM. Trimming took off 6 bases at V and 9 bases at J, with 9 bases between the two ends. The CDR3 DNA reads TGTGCCAGCAGAGGTCCGGGTTCACCCCTCCACTTT. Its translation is CASRGPGSPLHF. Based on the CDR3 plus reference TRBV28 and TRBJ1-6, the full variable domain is DVKVTQSSRYLVKRTGEKVFLECVQDMDHENMFWYRQDPGLGLRLIYFSYDVKMKEKGDIPEGYSVSREKKERFSLILESASTNQTSMYLCASRGPGSPLHFGNGTRLTVT.

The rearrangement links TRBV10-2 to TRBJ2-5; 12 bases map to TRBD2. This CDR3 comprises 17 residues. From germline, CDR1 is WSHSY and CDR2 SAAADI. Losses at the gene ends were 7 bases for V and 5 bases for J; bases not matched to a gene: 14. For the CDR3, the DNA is TGCGCCAGCACCGGGGGGGGACTAGCGGGCTCTAGGGAGACCCAGTACTTC. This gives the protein CASTGGGLAGSRETQYF.

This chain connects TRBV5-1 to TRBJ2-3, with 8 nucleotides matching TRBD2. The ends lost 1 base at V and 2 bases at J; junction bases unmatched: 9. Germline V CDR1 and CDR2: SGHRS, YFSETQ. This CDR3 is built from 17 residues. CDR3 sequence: CASSLSGSSGHTDTQYF. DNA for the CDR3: TGCGCCAGCAGCTTGTCGGGGTCTAGCGGGCACACAGATACGCAGTATTTT.

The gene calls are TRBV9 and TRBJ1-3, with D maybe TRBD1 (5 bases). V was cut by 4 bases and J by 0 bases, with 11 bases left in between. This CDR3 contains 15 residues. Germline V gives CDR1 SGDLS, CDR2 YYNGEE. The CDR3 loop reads CASSLTGYSGNTIYF. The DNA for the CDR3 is TGTGCCAGCAGCCTTACAGGATACTCTGGAAACACCATATATTTT.

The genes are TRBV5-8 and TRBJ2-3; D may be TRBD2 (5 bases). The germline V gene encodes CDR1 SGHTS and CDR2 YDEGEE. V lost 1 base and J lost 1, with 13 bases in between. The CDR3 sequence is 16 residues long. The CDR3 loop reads CASSLWKLVGTDTQYF. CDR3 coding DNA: TGTGCCAGCAGCTTGTGGAAACTAGTCGGCACAGATACGCAGTATTTT.

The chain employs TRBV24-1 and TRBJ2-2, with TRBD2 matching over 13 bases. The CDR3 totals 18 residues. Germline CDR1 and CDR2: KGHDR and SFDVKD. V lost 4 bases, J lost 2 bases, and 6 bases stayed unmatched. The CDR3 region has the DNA TGTGCCACCAGTGAACTCGGACTAGCGGGGGAAAACACCGGGGAGCTGTTTTTT. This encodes CATSELGLAGENTGELFF.

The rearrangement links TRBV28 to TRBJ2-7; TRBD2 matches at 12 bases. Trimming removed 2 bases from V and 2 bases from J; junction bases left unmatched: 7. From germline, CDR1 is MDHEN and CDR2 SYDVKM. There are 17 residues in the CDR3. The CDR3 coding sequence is TGTGCCAGCAGTTTAGGGGGACTAGCGGGCCGAACCTACGAGCAGTACTTC. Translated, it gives CASSLGGLAGRTYEQYF.

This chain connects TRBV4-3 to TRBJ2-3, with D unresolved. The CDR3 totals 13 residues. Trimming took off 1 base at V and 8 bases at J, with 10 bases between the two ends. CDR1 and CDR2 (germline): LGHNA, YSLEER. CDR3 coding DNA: TGCGCCAGCAGCCAAGGAGTGAGTGGTACGCAGTATTTT. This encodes CASSQGVSGTQYF.

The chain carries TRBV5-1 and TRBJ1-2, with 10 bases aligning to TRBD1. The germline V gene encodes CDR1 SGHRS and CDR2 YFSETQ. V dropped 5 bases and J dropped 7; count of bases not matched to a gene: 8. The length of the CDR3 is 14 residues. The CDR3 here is CASSYETGGVGYTF. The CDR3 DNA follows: TGCGCCAGCAGTTATGAGACAGGGGGCGTTGGCTACACCTTC.

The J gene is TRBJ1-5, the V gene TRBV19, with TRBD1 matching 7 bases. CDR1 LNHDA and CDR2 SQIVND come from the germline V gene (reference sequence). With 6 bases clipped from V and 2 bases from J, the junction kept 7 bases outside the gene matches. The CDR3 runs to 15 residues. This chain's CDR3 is CASRGPGTGNQPQHF. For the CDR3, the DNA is TGTGCCAGTAGGGGCCCTGGGACAGGCAATCAGCCCCAGCATTTT. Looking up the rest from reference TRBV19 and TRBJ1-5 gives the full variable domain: DGGITQSPKYLFRKEGQNVTLSCEQNLNHDAMYWYRQDPGQGLRLIYYSQIVNDFQKGDIAEGYSVSREKKESFPLTVTSAQKNPTAFYLCASRGPGTGNQPQHFGDGTRLSIL.